This TCR beta chain is from a study of response to subunit inactivated influenza vaccine. Regarding the study as a whole: The study's authors posited that every seasonal influenza vaccination enlists few new T cells.

CDR1 and CDR2 (germline): GTSNPN, SVGIG (reference sequence). The CDR3 is 16 amino acids. The V gene end was trimmed by 3 bases and the J gene end by 4 bases; junction bases not matched to a gene: 11. MiXCR was run by TCRdb on the RT-PCR reads, yielding one entry per CDR3 protein. The sample has almost 600,000 distinct CDR3 sequences; around 15% are singletons. A word on this clonotype: Its antigen is unknown.

The source material was PBMCs from blood, sampled 11 to 12 days after vaccination. The genes are TRBV30 and TRBJ2-5, with 10 positions matching TRBD2. The source of this sequence is a man in his fifties or sixties who received an inactivated influenza vaccine. CDR3 residues: CAWSRSGGTMGETQYF. The CDR3 bases are TGTGCCTGGAGCCGTAGCGGGGGGACGATGGGAGAGACCCAGTACTTC.